The TCR beta chain described here comes from a study of cytomegalovirus exposure and HLA in healthy donors. Study background: Sequencing of around 200 million T cells in an earlier analysis found 95 million to 120 million unique TCR beta sequences.

The PCR used 60 Vbeta and 13 Jbeta primers. Sequenced by immunoSEQ multiplex PCR; TCRdb stores in-frame clones only, minus some. The table has under 150,000 clones, around 82% seen once. Comment on this clone: Its antigen is as yet unknown.

Germline V gene sequence: CDR1 SGHTA, CDR2 FQGNSA. The CDR3 contains 16 residues. J was trimmed by 2 bases and V by 5 bases; bases with no gene match: 11. Points from the study as a whole: The study dropped some indistinguishable V segments, TRBV6-2 and TRBV6-3 among them. Sequence variants that were highly shared formed a cluster that was likely a sequencing artifact. TCR beta chains numbering 164 were designated cytomegalovirus-associated.

This clonotype originated in a boy younger than 18 in good health and CMV-seronegative. Source material: PBMCs. This chain joins TRBV7-2 and TRBJ2-7; 8 nucleotides agree with TRBD2. CDR3 DNA sequence: TGTGCCAGCAGCCTTAGCGGGGCTAGACTACCCTACGAGCAGTACTTC. It specifies CASSLSGARLPYEQYF.